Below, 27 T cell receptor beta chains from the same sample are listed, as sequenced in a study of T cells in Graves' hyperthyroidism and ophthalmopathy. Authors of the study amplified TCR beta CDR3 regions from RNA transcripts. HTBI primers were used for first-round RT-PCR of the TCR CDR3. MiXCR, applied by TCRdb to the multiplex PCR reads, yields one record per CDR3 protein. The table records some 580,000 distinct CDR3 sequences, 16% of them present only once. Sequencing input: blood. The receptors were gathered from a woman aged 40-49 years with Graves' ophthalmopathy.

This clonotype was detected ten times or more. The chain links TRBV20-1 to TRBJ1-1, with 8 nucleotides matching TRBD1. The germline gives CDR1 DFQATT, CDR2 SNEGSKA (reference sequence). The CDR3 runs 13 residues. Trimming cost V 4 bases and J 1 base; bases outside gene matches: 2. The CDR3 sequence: CSANRGANTEAFF. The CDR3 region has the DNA TGCAGTGCTAACAGGGGGGCGAACACTGAAGCTTTCTTT.

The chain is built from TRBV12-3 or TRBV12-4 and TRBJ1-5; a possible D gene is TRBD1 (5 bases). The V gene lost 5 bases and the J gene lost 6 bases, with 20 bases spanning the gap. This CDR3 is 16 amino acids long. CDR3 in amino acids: CASSPREWGRVQPQHF. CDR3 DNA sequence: TGTGCCAGCAGTCCCCGGGAGTGGGGCAGGGTTCAGCCCCAGCATTTT.

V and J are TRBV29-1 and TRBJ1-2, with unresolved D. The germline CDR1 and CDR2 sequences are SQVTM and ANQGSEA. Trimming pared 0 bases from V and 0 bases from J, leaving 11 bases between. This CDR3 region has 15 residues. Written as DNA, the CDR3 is TGCAGCGTTGAAGATCCCGATTTTACTAACTATGGCTACACCTTC. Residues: CSVEDPDFTNYGYTF.

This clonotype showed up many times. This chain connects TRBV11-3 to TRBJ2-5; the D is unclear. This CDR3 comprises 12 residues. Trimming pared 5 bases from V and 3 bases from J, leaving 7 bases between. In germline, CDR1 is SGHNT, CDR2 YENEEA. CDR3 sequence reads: CASSRLKETQYF. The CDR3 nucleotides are TGTGCCAGCAGCCGCCTGAAAGAGACCCAGTACTTC.

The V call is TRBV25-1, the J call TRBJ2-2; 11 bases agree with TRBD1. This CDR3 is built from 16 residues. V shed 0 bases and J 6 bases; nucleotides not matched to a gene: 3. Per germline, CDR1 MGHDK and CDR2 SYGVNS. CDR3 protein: CASSEYGQGAAGELFF. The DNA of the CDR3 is TGTGCCAGCAGTGAATACGGACAGGGGGCGGCCGGGGAGCTGTTTTTT.

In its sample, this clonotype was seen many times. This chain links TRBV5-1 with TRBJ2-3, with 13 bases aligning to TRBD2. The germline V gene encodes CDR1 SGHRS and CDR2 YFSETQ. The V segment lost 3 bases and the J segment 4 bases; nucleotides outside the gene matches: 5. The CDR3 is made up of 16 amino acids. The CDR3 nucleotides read TGCGCCAGCAGCTCCCCTACTAGCGGGGGGGCAGATACGCAGTATTTT. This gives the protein CASSSPTSGGADTQYF.

CDR3 coding DNA: TGTGCCAGCTTACTGGGGTCGAACACTGAAGCTTTCTTT. As protein: CASLLGSNTEAFF. V and J are TRBV5-5 and TRBJ1-1, with no clear D. Trimming took 7 bases from V and 1 from J, leaving 11 bases between them. Germline CDR1 is SGHKS and CDR2 is YYEKEE (reference sequence). The CDR3 is 13 amino acids. The complete variable domain, with remaining parts taken from reference TRBV5-5 and TRBJ1-1, reads DAGVTQSPTHLIKTRGQQVTLRCSPISGHKSVSWYQQVLGQGPQFIFQYYEKEERGRGNFPDRFSARQFPNYSSELNVNALLLGDSALYLCASLLGSNTEAFFGQGTRLTVV.

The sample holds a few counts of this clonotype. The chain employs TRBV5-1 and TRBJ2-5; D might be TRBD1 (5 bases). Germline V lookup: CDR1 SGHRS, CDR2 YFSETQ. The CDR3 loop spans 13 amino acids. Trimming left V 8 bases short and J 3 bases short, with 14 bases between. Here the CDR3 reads CASRDRPKETQYF. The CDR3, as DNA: TGCGCCAGTCGCGACAGACCTAAAGAGACCCAGTACTTC.

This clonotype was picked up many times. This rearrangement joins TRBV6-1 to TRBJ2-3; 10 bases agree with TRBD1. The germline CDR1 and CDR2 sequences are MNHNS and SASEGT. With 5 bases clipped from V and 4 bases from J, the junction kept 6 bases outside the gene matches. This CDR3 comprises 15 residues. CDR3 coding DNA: TGTGCCAGCAGTCTCCAGGACAGGGGGTCAGATACGCAGTATTTT. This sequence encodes CASSLQDRGSDTQYF.

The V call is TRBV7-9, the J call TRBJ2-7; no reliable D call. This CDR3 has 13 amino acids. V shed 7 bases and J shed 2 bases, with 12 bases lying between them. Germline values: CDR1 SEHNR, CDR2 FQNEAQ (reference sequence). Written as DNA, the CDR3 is TGTGCCAGCAACTTGGAAGGACCCTACGAGCAGTACTTC. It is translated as CASNLEGPYEQYF. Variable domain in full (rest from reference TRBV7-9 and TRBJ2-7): DTGVSQNPRHKITKRGQNVTFRCDPISEHNRLYWYRQTLGQGPEFLTYFQNEAQLEKSRLLSDRFSAERPKGSFSTLEIQRTEQGDSAMYLCASNLEGPYEQYFGPGTRLTVT.

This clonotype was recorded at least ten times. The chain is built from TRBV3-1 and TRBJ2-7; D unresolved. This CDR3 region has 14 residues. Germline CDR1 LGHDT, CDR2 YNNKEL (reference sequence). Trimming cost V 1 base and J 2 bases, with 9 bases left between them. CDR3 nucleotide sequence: TGTGCCAGCAGCCAAGCAGACACAACCTACGAGCAGTACTTC. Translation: CASSQADTTYEQYF.

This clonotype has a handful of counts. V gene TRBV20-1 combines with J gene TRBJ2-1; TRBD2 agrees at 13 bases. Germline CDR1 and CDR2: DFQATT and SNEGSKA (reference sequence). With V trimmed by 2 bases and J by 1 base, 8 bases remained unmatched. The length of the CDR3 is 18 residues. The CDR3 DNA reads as TGCAGTGCTAGATCTGTCGGACTAGCGGGAGTATCCTACAATGAGCAGTTCTTC. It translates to CSARSVGLAGVSYNEQFF.

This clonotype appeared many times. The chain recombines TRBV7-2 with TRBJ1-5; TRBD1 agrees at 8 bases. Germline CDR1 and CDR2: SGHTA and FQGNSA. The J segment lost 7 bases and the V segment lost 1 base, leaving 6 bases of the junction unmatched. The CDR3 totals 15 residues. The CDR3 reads CASSLEGRGHQPQHF. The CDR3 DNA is TGTGCCAGCAGCTTAGAGGGCAGGGGGCACCAGCCCCAGCATTTT.

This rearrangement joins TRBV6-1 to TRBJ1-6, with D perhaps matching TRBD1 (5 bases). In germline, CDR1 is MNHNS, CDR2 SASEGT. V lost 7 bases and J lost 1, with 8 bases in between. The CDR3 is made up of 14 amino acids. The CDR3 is CASKGDSYNSPLHF. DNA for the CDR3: TGTGCCAGCAAAGGGGATTCCTATAATTCACCCCTCCACTTT.

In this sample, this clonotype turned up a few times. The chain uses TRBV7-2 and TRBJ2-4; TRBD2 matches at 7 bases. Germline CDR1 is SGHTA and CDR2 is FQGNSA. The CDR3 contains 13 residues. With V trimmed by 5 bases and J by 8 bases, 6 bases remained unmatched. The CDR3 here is CASSTIREDIQYF. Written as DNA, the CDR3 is TGTGCCAGCAGCACAATCCGGGAGGACATTCAGTACTTC.

DNA of the CDR3: TGTGCCAGCAGCGGAGGGGGCGTCCTGACTTTC. Its protein is CASSGGGVLTF. This chain joins TRBV2 and TRBJ2-6; the D gene could be TRBD1 or TRBD2 (6 bases each). The CDR3 extends over 11 amino acids. V lost 6 bases to trimming and J lost 12 bases, with 9 bases between them. Germline V gene data show CDR1 as SNHLY and CDR2 as FYNNEI.

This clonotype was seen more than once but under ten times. The CDR3, as DNA: TGTGCCAGCAGTGTGGGACATTTAGGAACCATATATTTT. It specifies CASSVGHLGTIYF. V is TRBV28 and J is TRBJ1-3; TRBD1 might be the D (6 bases). With 5 bases removed from V and 10 bases from J, the gap between germline ends came to 15 bases. Germline values: CDR1 MDHEN, CDR2 SYDVKM. This CDR3 is built from 13 residues.

The CDR3 nucleotides read TGTGCCAGCAGTTTATTGCCAGCGGGAGTTAGAGAGCAGTTCTTC. Translated: CASSLLPAGVREQFF. The V and J genes are TRBV27 and TRBJ2-1; 8 bases line up with TRBD2. Trimming removed 1 base from V and 10 bases from J; junction bases left unmatched: 9. The CDR3 is 15 amino acids. In germline, CDR1 is MNHEY, CDR2 SMNVEV (reference sequence).

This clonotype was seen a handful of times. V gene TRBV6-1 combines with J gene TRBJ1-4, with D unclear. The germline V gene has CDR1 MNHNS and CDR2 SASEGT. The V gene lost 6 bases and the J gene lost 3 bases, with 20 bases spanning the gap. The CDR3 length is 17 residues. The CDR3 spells CASSSRMVHTSNEKLFF. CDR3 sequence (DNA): TGTGCCAGCAGCTCGAGGATGGTCCACACCTCTAATGAAAAACTGTTTTTT.

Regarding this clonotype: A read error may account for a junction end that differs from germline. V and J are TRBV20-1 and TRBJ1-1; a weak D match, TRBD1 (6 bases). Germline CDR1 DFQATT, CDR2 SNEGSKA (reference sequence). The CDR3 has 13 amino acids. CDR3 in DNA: TGCAGCGGTAGGGGGAAATTGAACGCTGAAGCTTTCTTT. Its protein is CSGRGKLNAEAFF.

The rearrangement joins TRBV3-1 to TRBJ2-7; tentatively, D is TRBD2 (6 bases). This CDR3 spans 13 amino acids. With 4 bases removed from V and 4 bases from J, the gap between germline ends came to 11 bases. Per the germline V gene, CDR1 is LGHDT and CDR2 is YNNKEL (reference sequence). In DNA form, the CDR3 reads TGTGCCAGCAGCCCAGCACGGGGGTACGAGCAGTACTTC. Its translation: CASSPARGYEQYF.

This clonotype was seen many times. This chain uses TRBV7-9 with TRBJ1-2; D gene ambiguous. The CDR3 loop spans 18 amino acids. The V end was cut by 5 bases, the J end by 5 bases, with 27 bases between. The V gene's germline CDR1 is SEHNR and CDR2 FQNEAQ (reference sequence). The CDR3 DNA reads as TGTGCCAGCAGCCCCCAAGACATCGGGCAAATTCTATTATATGGCTACACCTTC. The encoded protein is CASSPQDIGQILLYGYTF.

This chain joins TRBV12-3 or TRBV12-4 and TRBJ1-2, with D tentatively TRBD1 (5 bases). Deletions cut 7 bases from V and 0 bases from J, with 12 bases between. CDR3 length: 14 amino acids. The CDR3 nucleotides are TGTGCCAGCACAAAGGGGAGCGCTAACTATGGCTACACCTTC. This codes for CASTKGSANYGYTF.

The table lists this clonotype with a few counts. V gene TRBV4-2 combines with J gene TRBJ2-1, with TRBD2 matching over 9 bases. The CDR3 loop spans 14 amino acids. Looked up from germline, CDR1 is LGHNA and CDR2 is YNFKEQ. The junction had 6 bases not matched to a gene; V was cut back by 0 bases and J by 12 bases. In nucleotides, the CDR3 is TGTGCCAGCAGCCAAGATCACCGAGCGGGGGGGCAGTTCTTC. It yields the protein CASSQDHRAGGQFF.

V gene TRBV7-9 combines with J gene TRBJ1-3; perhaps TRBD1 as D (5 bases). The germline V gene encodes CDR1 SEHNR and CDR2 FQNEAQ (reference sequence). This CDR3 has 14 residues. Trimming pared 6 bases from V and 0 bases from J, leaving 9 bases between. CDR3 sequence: CASRVGDSGNTIYF. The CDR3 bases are TGTGCCAGCAGAGTAGGGGACTCTGGAAACACCATATATTTT.

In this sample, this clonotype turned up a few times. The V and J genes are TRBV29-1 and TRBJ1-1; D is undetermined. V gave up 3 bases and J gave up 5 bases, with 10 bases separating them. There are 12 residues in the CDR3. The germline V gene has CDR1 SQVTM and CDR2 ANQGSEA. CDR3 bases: TGCAGCGTTGAGAGGGAGAGTACTGAAGCTTTCTTT. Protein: CSVERESTEAFF.

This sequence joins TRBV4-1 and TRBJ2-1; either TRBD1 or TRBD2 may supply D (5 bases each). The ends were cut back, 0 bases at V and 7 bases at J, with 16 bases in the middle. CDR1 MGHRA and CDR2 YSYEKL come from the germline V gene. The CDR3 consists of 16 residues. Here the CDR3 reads CASSQDRVGWGNEQFF. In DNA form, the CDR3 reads TGCGCCAGCAGCCAAGATCGAGTAGGGTGGGGGAATGAGCAGTTCTTC.